This T cell receptor beta chain was found in a study of blood T cell repertoires in COVID-19. Across the whole study: Acute and convalescent COVID-19 samples came from the United States, Italy and Spain. PBMCs, B-cell-depleted T cells, or T cells provided the cDNA or gDNA that made up the material.

Original handling: Estimates of nucleated cell counts were drawn from the amplification of reference gene primers. This table comes from immunoSEQ multiplex PCR, and its TCRdb copy is limited to in-frame clones, with some not included. The V and J calls and clone size were taken over from that table, and D and trimming were inferred from the DNA. Of more than 200,000 clones listed, almost 90% were seen once; the top ten hold about 1.3%. Deletions cut 3 bases from V and 2 bases from J, with 11 bases between. The CDR3 totals 14 residues. Germline V gives CDR1 DFQATT, CDR2 SNEGSKA (reference sequence). This sequence originates from a man at least 80 years old with acute or convalescent COVID-19. The chain couples TRBV20-1 to TRBJ2-1, with D possibly matching TRBD2 (6 bases). Specimen: peripheral blood. The CDR3 sequence: CSASRRGTYNEQFF. In DNA, the CDR3 is TGCAGTGCTAGTAGGAGGGGAACCTACAATGAGCAGTTCTTC.